One and the same sample provided the 31 T cell receptor beta chains below, sequenced in a study of T cell repertoires in cytomegalovirus infection. MiXCR, run by TCRdb on the reads, gives a single entry per CDR3 protein. The sample shows about 230,000 distinct CDR3 sequences, over 20% of them seen only once. Sequenced material: CD8+ T cells from PBMCs. All receptors come from a human donor in good health (CMV status not recorded). Some clones in this sample may be carry-over from other donors' samples.

This clonotype was seen repeatedly, ten times or more. The chain recombines TRBV29-1 with TRBJ2-2, with D unresolved. CDR1 is SQVTM and CDR2 is ANQGSEA in the germline V gene. The CDR3 length is 12 residues. Trimming took off 7 bases at V and 6 bases at J, with 12 bases between the two ends. The CDR3 reads CSATTGAGELFF. The CDR3 region has the DNA TGCAGCGCCACGACTGGGGCCGGGGAGCTGTTTTTT.

DNA of the CDR3: TGTGCCAGCAGCTTTGTAGGGGTAGGCTACGAGCAGTACTTC. This encodes CASSFVGVGYEQYF. The chain recombines TRBV7-8 with TRBJ2-7, with D tentatively TRBD1 (5 bases). V lost 3 bases and J 3 bases, leaving 12 bases between the germline ends. The CDR3 loop spans 14 amino acids. Germline lookup yields CDR1 SGHVS and CDR2 FQNEAQ.

This clonotype was seen once. A read error may explain this, as a much larger clone is one base away. This chain uses TRBV2 with TRBJ2-2; a weak D match, TRBD2 (6 bases). V was trimmed by 3 bases and J by 6 bases, leaving 17 bases between them. Germline lookup yields CDR1 SNHLY and CDR2 FYNNEI. The CDR3 consists of 16 residues. CDR3 sequence reads: CASSEWGVEFSGELFF. The DNA for the CDR3 is TGTGCCAGCAGTGAGTGGGGGGTCGAATTCTCCGGGGAGCTGTTTTTT. Filled out from reference TRBV2 and TRBJ2-2, the complete variable domain reads EPEVTQTPSHQVTQMGQEVILRCVPISNHLYFYWYRQILGQKVEFLVSFYNNEISEKSEIFDDQFSVERPDGSNFTLKIRSTKLEDSAMYFCASSEWGVEFSGELFFGEGSRLTVL.

This chain joins TRBV4-2 and TRBJ1-5; D is possibly TRBD1 (6 bases). Germline lookup yields CDR1 LGHNA and CDR2 YNFKEQ. The CDR3 length is 18 residues. The V gene lost 1 base and the J gene lost 3 bases, with 19 bases spanning the gap. The CDR3 protein is CASSQGGLTGQINQPQHF. The CDR3 bases are TGTGCCAGCAGCCAAGGAGGGCTAACTGGACAGATCAATCAGCCCCAGCATTTT.

At least ten counts were recorded for this clonotype. The chain couples TRBV7-9 to TRBJ2-3; D gene ambiguous. With 1 base removed from V and 1 base from J, the gap between germline ends came to 9 bases. The CDR3 length is 15 residues. Germline lookup yields CDR1 SEHNR and CDR2 FQNEAQ (reference sequence). The DNA of the CDR3 is TGTGCCAGCAGCTTAGAGCATTTCGGCACAGATACGCAGTATTTT. It translates to CASSLEHFGTDTQYF. Supplemented by reference TRBV7-9 and TRBJ2-3, the full variable domain reads DTGVSQNPRHKITKRGQNVTFRCDPISEHNRLYWYRQTLGQGPEFLTYFQNEAQLEKSRLLSDRFSAERPKGSFSTLEIQRTEQGDSAMYLCASSLEHFGTDTQYFGPGTRLTVL.

The rearrangement uses TRBV5-5 and TRBJ2-3; D remains unclear. The CDR3 consists of 13 residues. V was clipped by 2 bases and J by 5 bases, with 9 bases between them. CDR1 SGHKS and CDR2 YYEKEE come from the germline V gene (reference sequence). This chain's CDR3 is CASSFYPGDTQYF. The CDR3 DNA sequence: TGTGCCAGCAGCTTTTACCCCGGAGATACGCAGTATTTT.

This clonotype was seen at least ten times. The chain joins TRBV7-6 to TRBJ2-1; D remains unclear. CDR1 and CDR2 from the germline V gene are SGHVS and FNYEAQ. The CDR3 consists of 15 residues. Trimming took 0 bases from V and 0 from J, leaving 6 bases between them. The CDR3 coding sequence is TGTGCCAGCAGCTTAGCGACAACCTCCTACAATGAGCAGTTCTTC. As protein: CASSLATTSYNEQFF. Full variable domain (missing parts from reference TRBV7-6 and TRBJ2-1): GAGVSQSPRYKVTKRGQDVALRCDPISGHVSLYWYRQALGQGPEFLTYFNYEAQQDKSGLPNDRFSAERPEGSISTLTIQRTEQRDSAMYRCASSLATTSYNEQFFGPGTRLTVL.

This clonotype has only a few counts. This rearrangement joins TRBV18 to TRBJ2-1, with TRBD2 matching over 14 bases. The junction had 4 bases not matched to a gene; V was cut back by 4 bases and J by 8 bases. This CDR3 is built from 15 residues. Germline V gene lookup returns CDR1 KGHSH and CDR2 LQKENI. The CDR3 is CASSLTSGGAHEQFF. CDR3 sequence (DNA): TGTGCCAGCTCACTGACTAGCGGGGGGGCCCATGAGCAGTTCTTC.

Only a few counts were recorded for this clonotype. This sequence joins TRBV2 and TRBJ2-5; TRBD1 matches at 10 bases. The CDR3 extends over 15 amino acids. Germline V CDR1 and CDR2: SNHLY, FYNNEI. Trimming cost V 6 bases and J 4 bases; bases outside gene matches: 8. The CDR3 sequence is CASSAGQGTRETQYF. CDR3 sequence (DNA): TGTGCCAGCAGCGCGGGACAGGGGACTCGAGAGACCCAGTACTTC.

This clonotype was found a few times. The chain recombines TRBV28 with TRBJ1-1, with D perhaps TRBD1 (6 bases). V lost 5 bases, J lost 6 bases, and 16 bases lay in between. CDR1 is MDHEN, CDR2 SYDVKM, per germline. The CDR3 length is 14 residues. For the CDR3, the DNA is TGTGCCAGCAGTCCCGGACAGCCACTGGCTGAAGCTTTCTTT. It translates to CASSPGQPLAEAFF.

This clonotype was detected ten times or more. The chain couples TRBV7-6 to TRBJ1-2; 7 bases line up with TRBD1. The CDR3 runs to 14 residues. V gave up 5 bases and J gave up 5 bases; unmatched junction bases: 8. CDR1 and CDR2 (germline): SGHVS, FNYEAQ. The CDR3 is CASSDWRGRYGYTF. The CDR3 region has the DNA TGTGCCAGCAGCGACTGGAGGGGGCGGTATGGCTACACCTTC.

The chain uses TRBV28 and TRBJ1-4, with unresolved D. The ends were cut back, 6 bases at V and 8 bases at J, with 22 bases in the middle. CDR1 MDHEN and CDR2 SYDVKM come from the germline V gene. The CDR3 consists of 16 residues. CDR3 bases: TGTGCCAGCAGACCGATACCGGGGTACGGGATCGAAAAACTGTTTTTT. The encoded protein is CASRPIPGYGIEKLFF.

This clonotype was seen only a few times. This chain joins TRBV15 and TRBJ2-7, with D perhaps matching TRBD1 (5 bases). The germline CDR1 and CDR2 sequences are LNHNV and YYDKDF (reference sequence). V was trimmed by 4 bases and J by 3 bases, leaving 10 bases between them. CDR3 length equals 13 residues. The CDR3 DNA is TGTGCCACCAGCACCAGGGTGGTCTACGAGCAGTACTTC. Its translation is CATSTRVVYEQYF.

The table lists this clonotype with a few counts. V gene TRBV14 combines with J gene TRBJ1-1, with D unresolved. Germline V gene data show CDR1 as SGHDN and CDR2 as FVKESK. This CDR3 has 12 residues. The ends were cut back, 4 bases at V and 9 bases at J, with 12 bases in the middle. The CDR3 sequence is CASSREGGKAFF. CDR3 DNA: TGTGCCAGCAGCCGTGAAGGAGGGAAAGCTTTCTTT. Variable domain in full (rest from reference TRBV14 and TRBJ1-1): EAGVTQFPSHSVIEKGQTVTLRCDPISGHDNLYWYRRVMGKEIKFLLHFVKESKQDESGMPNNRFLAERTGGTYSTLKVQPAELEDSGVYFCASSREGGKAFFGQGTRLTVV.

Many counts were recorded for this clonotype. The chain uses TRBV28 and TRBJ2-1; 15 nucleotides line up with TRBD2. V trimming: 7 bases; J trimming: 3 bases; junction bases outside the gene matches: 16. The CDR3 spans 20 residues. Germline V gives CDR1 MDHEN, CDR2 SYDVKM. The CDR3 region has the DNA TGTGCCAGCACCCCTCTCTTTGGGACTAGCGGGGGGCCCCTCTACAATGAGCAGTTCTTC. Amino acid sequence: CASTPLFGTSGGPLYNEQFF.

The chain is built from TRBV6-5 and TRBJ2-7; D assignment may be TRBD1 or TRBD2 (5 bases each). The V end was cut by 0 bases, the J end by 1 base, with 7 bases between. This CDR3 has 14 residues. Per germline, CDR1 MNHEY and CDR2 SVGAGI. CDR3 protein: CASSYSRGSYEQYF. CDR3 DNA sequence: TGTGCCAGCAGTTACTCGAGGGGATCCTACGAGCAGTACTTC.

This clonotype was recorded at least ten times. The V gene is TRBV7-2, the J gene TRBJ2-2; D gene uncertain. V was clipped by 0 bases and J by 5 bases, with 10 bases between them. This CDR3 comprises 15 residues. Germline V gene data show CDR1 as SGHTA and CDR2 as FQGNSA. The CDR3 here is CASSLAQDQTGELFF. The CDR3 coding sequence is TGTGCCAGCAGCTTAGCTCAGGACCAAACCGGGGAGCTGTTTTTT.

The chain employs TRBV7-9 and TRBJ2-7, with D possibly called TRBD1 or TRBD2 (7 bases each). V was trimmed by 3 bases and J by 4 bases, leaving 16 bases between them. Germline CDR1 and CDR2: SEHNR and FQNEAQ (reference sequence). The CDR3 is 15 residues long. CDR3 bases: TGTGCCAGCAGCTTGCTAGCGCAGGGGGGGTACGAGCAGTACTTC. It encodes CASSLLAQGGYEQYF.

The chain links TRBV29-1 to TRBJ2-3; 7 bases fit TRBD1. From germline, CDR1 is SQVTM and CDR2 ANQGSEA. This CDR3 region has 16 residues. With V trimmed by 6 bases and J by 3 bases, 15 bases remained unmatched. This chain's CDR3 is CSVRTFTGDWTDTQYF. DNA for the CDR3: TGCAGCGTCAGAACCTTTACAGGGGATTGGACAGATACGCAGTATTTT.

Regarding this clonotype: A much larger clone lies one base from this, so it may be a read error. CDR3: CASNRAYTEELFF. The CDR3 nucleotides read TGTGCCAGCAACCGGGCATACACCGAGGAGCTGTTTTTT. The rearrangement uses TRBV7-8 and TRBJ2-2; the D is unclear. CDR1 and CDR2 from the germline V gene are SGHVS and FQNEAQ. CDR3 length: 13 residues.

The sample holds a few counts of this clonotype. V and J are TRBV6-2 or TRBV6-3 and TRBJ2-5; maybe TRBD2 (6 bases). Trimming shortened V by 0 bases and J by 2 bases, and 16 bases separated the two germline ends. Germline-derived CDR1 and CDR2 are MNHEY and SVGEGT. This CDR3 comprises 17 residues. The CDR3 sequence is CASSYSKLLAGQETQYF. DNA for the CDR3: TGTGCCAGCAGTTACTCGAAGCTACTAGCAGGTCAAGAGACCCAGTACTTC.

The chain carries TRBV29-1 and TRBJ1-2; D might be TRBD1 (6 bases). CDR1 and CDR2 from the germline V gene are SQVTM and ANQGSEA. The CDR3 runs to 14 residues. Trimming took 4 bases from V and 2 from J, leaving 14 bases between them. CDR3 nucleotides: TGCAGCGTTGCCGAAGGGGGGAGAAACTATGGCTACACCTTC. Protein: CSVAEGGRNYGYTF.

This clonotype was observed at least ten times. The chain combines TRBV5-1 with TRBJ2-2, with 8 nucleotides matching TRBD1. V trimming: 1 base; J trimming: 4 bases; junction bases outside the gene matches: 9. The CDR3 length is 17 residues. Germline loops: CDR1 SGHRS, CDR2 YFSETQ. This chain's CDR3 is CASSLYLQGEITGELFF. CDR3 nucleotide sequence: TGCGCCAGCAGCTTGTATTTACAGGGGGAGATCACCGGGGAGCTGTTTTTT.

V usage is TRBV19 and J usage is TRBJ1-1, with no clear D. V dropped 1 base and J dropped 3 bases, with 6 bases sitting between them. Germline loops: CDR1 LNHDA, CDR2 SQIVND (reference sequence). The CDR3 has 13 residues. As DNA, the CDR3 is TGTGCCAGTAGTATAGTCGACTACACTGAAGCTTTCTTT. It codes for CASSIVDYTEAFF.

Only a few counts were recorded for this clonotype. The V call is TRBV27, the J call TRBJ2-7, with a tentative D call TRBD2 (7 bases). Germline V gene lookup returns CDR1 MNHEY and CDR2 SMNVEV (reference sequence). The CDR3 is made up of 16 amino acids. V dropped 2 bases and J dropped 6 bases, with 20 bases sitting between them. The CDR3 DNA follows: TGTGCCAGCAGTTTAACCAGCGGGGTGTTCAGGGGCGAGCAGTACTTC. It yields the protein CASSLTSGVFRGEQYF.

Only a few counts were recorded for this clonotype. The J gene is TRBJ1-4, the V gene TRBV20-1; D perhaps matches TRBD1 (5 bases). Per germline, CDR1 DFQATT and CDR2 SNEGSKA (reference sequence). The CDR3 totals 13 residues. V dropped 5 bases and J dropped 5 bases, with 12 bases sitting between them. The CDR3: CSADDSLNEKLFF. The CDR3 DNA sequence: TGCAGTGCTGACGACAGTCTGAATGAAAAACTGTTTTTT.

This sequence joins TRBV2 and TRBJ1-1; the D is unclear. Germline CDR1 is SNHLY and CDR2 is FYNNEI. Deletions cut 4 bases from V and 7 bases from J, with 13 bases between. This CDR3 spans 13 amino acids. The DNA for the CDR3 is TGTGCCAGCAGTGTACGGCAGACCTATGAAGCTTTCTTT. It is translated as CASSVRQTYEAFF.

The V gene is TRBV15, the J gene TRBJ1-4; no reliable D call. Trimming took off 1 base at V and 1 base at J, with 7 bases between the two ends. The CDR3 runs 15 residues. Germline-derived CDR1 and CDR2 are LNHNV and YYDKDF (reference sequence). The CDR3 DNA follows: TGTGCCACCAGCAGAGGCGTGGGAACTAATGAAAAACTGTTTTTT. It translates to CATSRGVGTNEKLFF.

This clonotype was seen just once. V usage is TRBV7-4 and J usage is TRBJ1-5; TRBD1 aligns across 8 bases. This CDR3 contains 18 residues. CDR1 is SGHVT, CDR2 SQSDAQ, per germline. The trim removed 1 base at V and 3 bases at J, leaving 11 bases unmatched. This CDR3 is CASSLEGTGSYTNQPQHF. Written as DNA, the CDR3 is TGTGCCAGCAGCTTAGAGGGGACAGGCAGCTATACCAATCAGCCCCAGCATTTT.

The rearrangement links TRBV7-9 to TRBJ2-1; no reliable D call. Germline V CDR1 and CDR2: SEHNR, FQNEAQ (reference sequence). V dropped 5 bases and J dropped 4 bases, with 12 bases sitting between them. This CDR3 contains 14 residues. The CDR3 loop reads CASSLPDGYNEQFF. Here the CDR3 DNA reads TGTGCCAGCAGCCTGCCGGACGGATACAATGAGCAGTTCTTC.

The V call is TRBV28, the J call TRBJ1-5; TRBD1 might be the D (5 bases). Trimming stripped 6 bases from V and 0 bases from J, with 15 bases between. The germline gives CDR1 MDHEN, CDR2 SYDVKM. CDR3 size: 16 residues. Written as DNA, the CDR3 is TGTGCCAGCAGCCCTGGGCCAGGGATTAGCAATCAGCCCCAGCATTTT. It is translated as CASSPGPGISNQPQHF.